The 27 T cell receptor beta chains below were found in one sample sequenced in a study of blood T cell repertoires in COVID-19. Clones were sequenced by immunoSEQ multiplex PCR, and TCRdb holds only the in-frame ones, with some missing. Of under 350,000 clones detected, 80% to 90% appear once; the ten largest clones hold approximately 4.6%. The sequencing sample was made of PBMCs or T cells enriched from blood (not recorded which). These receptors all stem from a middle-aged woman with acute COVID-19.

The V call is TRBV6-2 or TRBV6-3, the J call TRBJ2-3, with 8 bases fitting TRBD1. CDR3 size: 16 residues. The V gene end was trimmed by 5 bases and the J gene end by 3 bases; junction bases not matched to a gene: 10. The germline gives CDR1 MNHEY, CDR2 SVGEGT. The DNA of the CDR3 is TGTGCCAGCAGTCGACAGGGGTCGGGTCGAACAGATACGCAGTATTTT. It translates to CASSRQGSGRTDTQYF.

The chain couples TRBV7-9 to TRBJ2-1; TRBD2 is a possible D gene (7 bases). The CDR3 covers 17 residues. Germline CDR1 is SEHNR and CDR2 is FQNEAQ (reference sequence). The V end was cut by 5 bases, the J end by 9 bases, with 26 bases between. The DNA for the CDR3 is TGTGCCAGCAGCCCCCGGCCGGGGGGCGCGTTAAGAAGTGAGCAGTTCTTC. Translating gives CASSPRPGGALRSEQFF.

CDR3: CASSYDRGYGYTF. CDR3 bases: TGTGCCAGCAGCTATGACAGGGGCTATGGCTACACCTTC. This chain connects TRBV13 to TRBJ1-2; TRBD1 aligns across 8 bases. CDR3 size: 13 residues. In germline, CDR1 is PRHDT, CDR2 FYEKMQ (reference sequence). V shed 4 bases and J 4 bases; nucleotides not matched to a gene: 2.

The chain uses TRBV19 and TRBJ1-2; no reliable D call. Germline V gene sequence: CDR1 LNHDA, CDR2 SQIVND (reference sequence). This CDR3 contains 13 residues. Trimming removed 3 bases at V and 9 bases at J, with 14 bases between. As DNA, the CDR3 is TGTGCCAGTAGTATGAGTGCGCTGGAGCGCTACACCTTC. Its protein is CASSMSALERYTF.

The V call is TRBV11-1, the J call TRBJ2-7; the D gene is possibly TRBD1 (5 bases). CDR1 and CDR2 (germline): SGHAT, FQDESV (reference sequence). The V end lost 5 bases, the J end lost 3 bases, and 17 bases lay between the germline ends. This CDR3 has 15 residues. The DNA of the CDR3 is TGTGCCAGCAGCAGACAGACAGTTGGGGTCTACGAGCAGTACTTC. Translating it yields CASSRQTVGVYEQYF.

This chain links TRBV5-1 with TRBJ1-2; 8 nucleotides agree with TRBD1. V gave up 0 bases and J gave up 14 bases; unmatched junction bases: 15. Germline V gene sequence: CDR1 SGHRS, CDR2 YFSETQ. The CDR3 spans 15 residues. CDR3 sequence (DNA): TGCGCCAGCAGCTTGGGGACAGGGACCTTATTGGGGGAGACCTTC. It yields the protein CASSLGTGTLLGETF.

The chain couples TRBV14 to TRBJ2-1; TRBD2 might be the D (5 bases). CDR3 length: 12 amino acids. From germline, CDR1 is SGHDN and CDR2 FVKESK. Trimming stripped 4 bases from V and 9 bases from J, with 10 bases between. The CDR3 DNA sequence: TGTGCCAGCAGCCGAGAGGGCCGTGAGCAGTTCTTC. Its protein is CASSREGREQFF.

The chain employs TRBV29-1 and TRBJ2-7; no clear D gene. The V end was cut by 1 base, the J end by 3 bases, with 13 bases between. The CDR3 spans 14 residues. CDR1 is SQVTM, CDR2 ANQGSEA, per germline. The DNA of the CDR3 is TGCAGCGTTGAAGGGCCTTTATGCAGCTACGAGCAGTACTTC. It is translated as CSVEGPLCSYEQYF.

The V gene is TRBV19, the J gene TRBJ2-3; TRBD2 might be the D (6 bases). V was pared by 7 bases and J by 0 bases, with 14 bases between. The CDR3 is 15 residues long. Per the germline V gene, CDR1 is LNHDA and CDR2 is SQIVND (reference sequence). The CDR3, as DNA: TGTGCCAGTACCGACAGCGGGCTCAGCACAGATACGCAGTATTTT. Residues: CASTDSGLSTDTQYF.

This clone has just a few counts. The rearrangement uses TRBV21-1 and TRBJ2-7; the table's D call, TRBD1, has no DNA check behind it. TRBV21-1 corresponds to a pseudogene. The CDR3 is 17 amino acids. The CDR3 bases are TGTGCCAGCAGCAAACCAGACGACAGGGGGCTCTACTACGAGCAGTACTTC. It encodes CASSKPDDRGLYYEQYF.

V and J are TRBV7-9 and TRBJ1-1, with D uncertain. Trimming took 8 bases from V and 0 from J, leaving 10 bases between them. Germline CDR1 reads SEHNR; CDR2 reads FQNEAQ (reference sequence). The CDR3 has 13 residues. CDR3 in amino acids: CASLMEVNTEAFF. The CDR3 coding sequence is TGTGCCAGCCTAATGGAGGTGAACACTGAAGCTTTCTTT.

This clone appeared once. The chain recombines TRBV4-3 with TRBJ1-2; 7 bases are shared with TRBD1. Germline V CDR1 and CDR2: LGHNA, YSLEER. The CDR3 sequence is 14 residues long. With V trimmed by 3 bases and J by 2 bases, 3 bases remained unmatched. The CDR3 loop reads CASSHQGQNYGYTF. The CDR3 DNA reads as TGCGCCAGCAGCCACCAGGGACAGAACTATGGCTACACCTTC.

V usage is TRBV7-2 and J usage is TRBJ1-1; D is unresolved. The CDR3 contains 13 residues. Germline CDR1 SGHTA, CDR2 FQGNSA. V dropped 7 bases and J dropped 1 base, with 10 bases sitting between them. The CDR3 DNA is TGTGCCAGCACCCCTCTACGGAACACTGAAGCTTTCTTT. Translated: CASTPLRNTEAFF.

The chain joins TRBV2 to TRBJ2-7, with D tentatively TRBD1 (6 bases). Germline CDR1 reads SNHLY; CDR2 reads FYNNEI. CDR3 length equals 15 residues. V gave up 4 bases and J gave up 4 bases, with 17 bases separating them. This CDR3 reads CASSAETGYGYEQYF. The CDR3 DNA sequence: TGTGCCAGCAGTGCGGAGACAGGTTACGGGTACGAGCAGTACTTC.

The V call is TRBV11-2, the J call TRBJ2-5; TRBD1 might be the D (5 bases). There are 14 residues in the CDR3. The germline V gene encodes CDR1 SGHAT and CDR2 FQNNGV. Trimming removed 7 bases from V and 1 base from J, with 13 bases in between. DNA for the CDR3: TGTGCCAGCAAATACAAGACAGTCCAAGAGACCCAGTACTTC. Translation gives CASKYKTVQETQYF.

This clone was detected a few times. This chain links TRBV28 with TRBJ1-2, with a possible D match to TRBD1 (6 bases). Trimming stripped 8 bases from V and 7 bases from J, with 26 bases between. The CDR3 is 16 amino acids. Germline CDR1 reads MDHEN; CDR2 reads SYDVKM. In DNA, the CDR3 is TGTGCCAGCCGTCTCGGCGGGGGCGCAGGTTCCTTTGGCTACACCTTC. It yields the protein CASRLGGGAGSFGYTF.

V gene TRBV10-2 combines with J gene TRBJ1-1; D remains ambiguous. CDR3 length: 13 residues. Between the trimmed V and J ends, which lost 0 bases and 8 bases, there was a span of 10 bases. Germline CDR1 WSHSY, CDR2 SAAADI. The CDR3 region has the DNA TGCGCCAGCAGTGAGTCAGAGAGGCGGGAAGCTTTCTTT. This sequence encodes CASSESERREAFF.

This chain links TRBV5-1 with TRBJ2-5; D not certain. CDR1 and CDR2 from the germline V gene are SGHRS and YFSETQ. This CDR3 is built from 14 residues. V gave up 0 bases and J gave up 1 base, with 7 bases separating them. CDR3 residues: CASSLAFSQETQYF. CDR3 in DNA: TGCGCCAGCAGCTTGGCGTTCAGCCAAGAGACCCAGTACTTC.

This clone was observed once. The CDR3 sequence: CASSAAKGAFEQYF. CDR3 nucleotide sequence: TGTGCCAGTAGTGCTGCCAAGGGGGCTTTCGAGCAGTACTTC. The chain has TRBV19 and TRBJ2-7; 7 positions agree with TRBD1. V gave up 5 bases and J gave up 6 bases; unmatched junction bases: 10. The CDR3 runs to 14 residues. Germline V gene lookup returns CDR1 LNHDA and CDR2 SQIVND (reference sequence).

The V and J genes are TRBV5-4 and TRBJ2-1; 12 nucleotides agree with TRBD2. This CDR3 has 16 residues. With V trimmed by 2 bases and J by 7 bases, 7 bases remained unmatched. The germline V gene has CDR1 SGHNT and CDR2 YYREEE (reference sequence). Here the CDR3 reads CASSLGTSGRTNEQFF. The CDR3 DNA reads TGTGCCAGCAGCTTAGGTACTAGCGGGAGGACGAATGAGCAGTTCTTC.

This clone was found a few times. The CDR3 bases are TGTGCCAGCAGTGAATCTTCCCTTTCACCCCTCCACTTT. Protein sequence: CASSESSLSPLHF. This chain links TRBV25-1 with TRBJ1-6; D gene uncertain. CDR3 length: 13 amino acids. Germline CDR1 and CDR2: MGHDK and SYGVNS. Trimming stripped 1 base from V and 9 bases from J, with 7 bases between.

The V gene is TRBV11-2, the J gene TRBJ2-3; 12 bases agree with TRBD2. This CDR3 has 14 residues. V dropped 5 bases and J dropped 3; count of bases not matched to a gene: 0. From germline, CDR1 is SGHAT and CDR2 FQNNGV. The DNA of the CDR3 is TGTGCCAGCAGCGGACTAGCGGGGACAGATACGCAGTATTTT. This codes for CASSGLAGTDTQYF. Drawing the rest from reference TRBV11-2 and TRBJ2-3, the complete variable domain is EAGVAQSPRYKIIEKRQSVAFWCNPISGHATLYWYQQILGQGPKLLIQFQNNGVVDDSQLPKDRFSAERLKGVDSTLKIQPAKLEDSAVYLCASSGLAGTDTQYFGPGTRLTVL.

The chain couples TRBV3-1 (or the pseudogene TRBV3-2) to TRBJ1-2; D remains ambiguous. This CDR3 is 12 amino acids long. Trimming removed 2 bases from V and 6 bases from J, with 7 bases in between. CDR1 LGHDT and CDR2 YNNKEL come from the germline V gene (reference sequence). As DNA, the CDR3 is TGTGCCAGCAGCCAATTGGAGAATGGCTACACCTTC. Translating gives CASSQLENGYTF.

The chain uses TRBV29-1 and TRBJ2-1; D is possibly TRBD1 (5 bases). From germline, CDR1 is SQVTM and CDR2 ANQGSEA. The length of the CDR3 is 11 residues. The V end was cut by 7 bases, the J end by 8 bases, with 12 bases between. The CDR3 here is CSAGQIHEQFF. DNA of the CDR3: TGCAGCGCCGGACAAATTCATGAGCAGTTCTTC.

The chain has TRBV29-1 and TRBJ1-1; TRBD1 might be the D (5 bases). CDR1 and CDR2 from the germline V gene are SQVTM and ANQGSEA. Trimming took 6 bases from V and 0 from J, leaving 11 bases between them. This CDR3 contains 13 residues. DNA for the CDR3: TGCAGCGTGGTGGACATACTGAACACTGAAGCTTTCTTT. It codes for CSVVDILNTEAFF.

The chain employs TRBV12-3 or TRBV12-4 and TRBJ2-1; no clear D gene. The length of the CDR3 is 11 residues. Deletions cut 5 bases from V and 6 bases from J, with 5 bases between. As DNA, the CDR3 is TGTGCCAGCAGTATCGGCAATGAGCAGTTCTTC. Protein: CASSIGNEQFF.

V and J are TRBV18 and TRBJ2-1, with a weak D call TRBD1 (5 bases). The V end lost 0 bases, the J end lost 6 bases, and 6 bases lay between the germline ends. Germline lookup yields CDR1 KGHSH and CDR2 LQKENI. This CDR3 comprises 13 residues. CDR3 DNA: TGTGCCAGCTCACCACCAGGGGTCAATGAGCAGTTCTTC. Its translation: CASSPPGVNEQFF.